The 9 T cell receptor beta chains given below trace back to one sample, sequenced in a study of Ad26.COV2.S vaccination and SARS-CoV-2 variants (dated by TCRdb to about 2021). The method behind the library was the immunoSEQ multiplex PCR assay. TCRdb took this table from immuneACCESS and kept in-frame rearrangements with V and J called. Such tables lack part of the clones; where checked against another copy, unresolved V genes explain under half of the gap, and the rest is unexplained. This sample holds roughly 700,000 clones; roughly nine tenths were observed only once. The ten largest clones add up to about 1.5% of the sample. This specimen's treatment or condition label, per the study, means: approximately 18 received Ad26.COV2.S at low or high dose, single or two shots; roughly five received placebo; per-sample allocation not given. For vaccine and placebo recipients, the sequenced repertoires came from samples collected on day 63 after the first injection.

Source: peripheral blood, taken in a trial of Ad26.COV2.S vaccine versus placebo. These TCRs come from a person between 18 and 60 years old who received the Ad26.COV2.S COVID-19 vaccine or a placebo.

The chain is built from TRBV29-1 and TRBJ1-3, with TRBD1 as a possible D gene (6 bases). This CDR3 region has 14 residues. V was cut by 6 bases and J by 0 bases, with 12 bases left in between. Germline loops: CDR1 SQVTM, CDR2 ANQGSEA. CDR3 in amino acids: CSVGDRNSGNTIYF. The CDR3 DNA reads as TGCAGCGTCGGAGACAGGAACTCTGGAAACACCATATATTTT. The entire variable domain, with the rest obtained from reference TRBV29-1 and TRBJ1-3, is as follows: SAVISQKPSRDICQRGTSLTIQCQVDSQVTMMFWYRQQPGQSLTLIATANQGSEATYESGFVIDKFPISRPNLTFSTLTVSNMSPEDSSIYLCSVGDRNSGNTIYFGEGSWLTVV.

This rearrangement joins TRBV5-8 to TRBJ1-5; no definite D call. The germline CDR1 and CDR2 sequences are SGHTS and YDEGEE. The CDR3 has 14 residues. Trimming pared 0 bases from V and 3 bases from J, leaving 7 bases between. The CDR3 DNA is TGTGCCAGCAGCTTGGAAGGTTCCAATCAGCCCCAGCATTTT. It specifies CASSLEGSNQPQHF. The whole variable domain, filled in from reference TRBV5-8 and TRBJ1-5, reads EAGVTQSPTHLIKTRGQQATLRCSPISGHTSVYWYQQALGLGLQFLLWYDEGEERNRGNFPPRFSGRQFPNYSSELNVNALELEDSALYLCASSLEGSNQPQHFGDGTRLSIL.

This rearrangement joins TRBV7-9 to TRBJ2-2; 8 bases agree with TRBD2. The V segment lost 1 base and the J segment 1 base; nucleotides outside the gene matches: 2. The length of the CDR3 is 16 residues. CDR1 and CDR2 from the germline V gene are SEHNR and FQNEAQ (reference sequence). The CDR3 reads CASSLVSGRNTGELFF. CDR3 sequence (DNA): TGTGCCAGCAGCTTAGTCAGCGGGAGGAACACCGGGGAGCTGTTTTTT.

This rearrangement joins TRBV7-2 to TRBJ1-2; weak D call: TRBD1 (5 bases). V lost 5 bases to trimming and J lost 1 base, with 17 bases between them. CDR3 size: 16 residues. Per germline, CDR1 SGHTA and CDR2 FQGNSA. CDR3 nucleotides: TGTGCCAGCAGCATAAATCCGGGACGGAATAACTATGGCTACACCTTC. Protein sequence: CASSINPGRNNYGYTF.

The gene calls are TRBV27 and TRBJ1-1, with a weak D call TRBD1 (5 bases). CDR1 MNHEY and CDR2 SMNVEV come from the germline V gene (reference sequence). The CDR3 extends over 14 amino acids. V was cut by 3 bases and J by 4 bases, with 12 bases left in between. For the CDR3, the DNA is TGTGCCAGCAGTTTTGGGGCTCTGAGCACTGAAGCTTTCTTT. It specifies CASSFGALSTEAFF.

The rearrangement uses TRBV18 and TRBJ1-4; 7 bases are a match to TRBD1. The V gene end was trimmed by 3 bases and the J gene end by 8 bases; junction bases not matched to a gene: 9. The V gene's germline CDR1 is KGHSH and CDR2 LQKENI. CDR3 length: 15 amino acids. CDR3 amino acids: CASSPEQGRWEKLFF. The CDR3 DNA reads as TGTGCCAGCTCACCGGAACAGGGGCGTTGGGAAAAACTGTTTTTT.

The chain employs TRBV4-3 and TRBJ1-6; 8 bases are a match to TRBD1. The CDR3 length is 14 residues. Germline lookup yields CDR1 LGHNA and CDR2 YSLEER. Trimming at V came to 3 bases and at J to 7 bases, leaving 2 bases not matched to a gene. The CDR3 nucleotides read TGCGCCAGCAGCCAGACAGGGGAAAATTCACCCCTCCACTTT. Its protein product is CASSQTGENSPLHF.

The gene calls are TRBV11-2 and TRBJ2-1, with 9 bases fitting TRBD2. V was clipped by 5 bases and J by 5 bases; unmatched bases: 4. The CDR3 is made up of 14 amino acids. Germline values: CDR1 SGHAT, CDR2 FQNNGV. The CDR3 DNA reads TGTGCCAGCAGCAGCGGGAGGAGGAACAATGAGCAGTTCTTC. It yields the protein CASSSGRRNNEQFF.

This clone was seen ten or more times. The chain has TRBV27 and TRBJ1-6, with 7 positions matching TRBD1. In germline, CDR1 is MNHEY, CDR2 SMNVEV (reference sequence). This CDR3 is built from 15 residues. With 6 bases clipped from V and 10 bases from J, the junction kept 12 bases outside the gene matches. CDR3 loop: CASRPQTGYGSPLHF. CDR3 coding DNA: TGTGCCAGCAGACCCCAGACAGGGTACGGGTCACCCCTCCACTTT.